The 6 T cell receptor beta chains reported below all come from one sample, sequenced in a study of T cells in women clearing cervical HPV infection. Profiled with immunoSEQ multiplex PCR; TCRdb holds only in-frame clones, not every one. This sample's clone table lists around 30,000 clones. Sequencing was carried out using blood buffy coat. Receptors were obtained from a woman between 18 and 70 years old with a cervical HPV16 infection that either progressed to CIN3+ or cleared (not recorded which).

Comment on this clone: The CDR3 goes on 3 residues after the read ends, and that part is filled in from the germline J gene. The chain combines TRBV5-5 with TRBJ1-1, with D perhaps matching TRBD1 (6 bases). Germline assignment: CDR1 SGHKS and CDR2 YYEKEE (reference sequence). V was pared by 3 bases and J by 6 bases, with 15 bases between. The CDR3 consists of 14 residues. The CDR3 reads CASSWGGGVAEAFF. The part of the CDR3 DNA that was read is TGTGCCAGCAGCTGGGGAGGGGGAGTAGCTGAA.

A remark on this clone: From the germline J gene comes the end of the CDR3, since the read stops 3 residues before it. The V call is TRBV2, the J call TRBJ1-2; 11 bases line up with TRBD1. The CDR3 spans 12 residues. The ends lost 10 bases at V and 7 bases at J; junction bases unmatched: 5. Germline V gives CDR1 SNHLY, CDR2 FYNNEI. The CDR3 region is CATLDRGLGYTF. The sequenced CDR3 bases are TGTGCCACCTTGGACAGGGGGCTTGGC.

Notes on this clone: Read sequence stops 3 residues before the CDR3 end, and the germline J gene provides the missing end. This rearrangement joins TRBV20-1 to TRBJ2-5; no firm D call. Trimming shortened V by 3 bases and J by 7 bases, and 12 bases separated the two germline ends. The germline gives CDR1 DFQATT, CDR2 SNEGSKA (reference sequence). The CDR3 sequence is 12 residues long. Incomplete CDR3 DNA: TGCAGTGCTAGTCGCTTTGAAGGGACC. Translating gives CSASRFEGT. The complete CDR3 sequence is CSASRFEGTQYF.

Of note for this clone: Read data end 3 residues before the CDR3 end; the end is taken from the germline J gene. The chain links TRBV18 to TRBJ2-1; 11 nucleotides agree with TRBD1. Germline CDR1 reads KGHSH; CDR2 reads LQKENI. The CDR3 covers 16 residues. The V and J ends lost 6 bases and 3 bases, in that order; junction bases with no gene match: 7. The CDR3 spells CASSPTGQGGYNEQFF. CDR3 bases read: TGTGCCAGCTCGCCAACGGGACAGGGGGGCTACAATGAG.

As concerns this clone: The CDR3 end falls 3 residues outside the read, so it is completed with the germline J gene. V is TRBV7-6 and J is TRBJ2-3, with 8 bases fitting TRBD2. Germline V lookup: CDR1 SGHVS, CDR2 FNYEAQ. The CDR3 is 14 residues long. The CDR3 bases that were read are TGTGCCAGCAGCCAGAATAGCGGGGAAGAGACG. Translated, it gives CASSQNSGEET. The whole CDR3 is CASSQNSGEETQYF.

CDR3 in amino acids: CASSPSKTYEQYF. The part of the CDR3 DNA that was read is TGTGCCAGCTCACCGTCCAAAACCTACGAG. This chain links TRBV18 with TRBJ2-7; D gene ambiguous. The read gets to within 3 residues of the CDR3 end, and the germline J gene fills in the rest. The V end lost 3 bases, the J end lost 2 bases, and 8 bases lay between the germline ends. The V gene's germline CDR1 is KGHSH and CDR2 LQKENI. The CDR3 runs to 13 residues.